Following are 17 T cell receptor beta chains from one sample sequenced in a study of Ad26.COV2.S vaccination and SARS-CoV-2 variants. Using immunoSEQ multiplex PCR, the repertoire was profiled, and TCRdb retains in-frame clones only, with some absent. The sample lists hundreds of thousands of clones, more than 80% occurring once. The treatment was: 15 to 20 received Ad26.COV2.S at low or high dose, single or two shots; roughly five received placebo; per-sample allocation not given. At day 63 after the first vaccine or placebo injection, samples were drawn. Sequenced here: peripheral blood, sampled in a trial of Ad26.COV2.S vaccine versus placebo. The source of these receptors is a person between 18 and 59 years old who received the Ad26.COV2.S COVID-19 vaccine or a placebo.

The J gene is TRBJ2-2, the V gene TRBV30; 7 bases line up with TRBD2. Per the germline V gene, CDR1 is GTSNPN and CDR2 is SVGIG (reference sequence). With 5 bases clipped from V and 6 bases from J, the junction kept 6 bases outside the gene matches. The CDR3 totals 13 residues. CDR3 bases: TGTGCCTGGCAGACTAGCTCCCCCGGGGAGCTGTTTTTT. Translation: CAWQTSSPGELFF.

The gene calls are TRBV19 and TRBJ1-2; 7 nucleotides agree with TRBD1. This CDR3 is built from 15 residues. V was clipped by 4 bases and J by 0 bases; unmatched bases: 5. From germline, CDR1 is LNHDA and CDR2 SQIVND (reference sequence). CDR3: CASSNWDSTNYGYTF. The DNA of the CDR3 is TGTGCCAGTAGTAATTGGGACAGTACTAACTATGGCTACACCTTC.

V gene TRBV5-1 combines with J gene TRBJ2-5; possibly TRBD2 for D (6 bases). The CDR3 is made up of 15 amino acids. Germline V gene lookup returns CDR1 SGHRS and CDR2 YFSETQ. The V end lost 0 bases, the J end lost 1 base, and 10 bases lay between the germline ends. The CDR3 DNA sequence: TGCGCCAGCAGCTTGGTGTTCGGGGGCCAAGAGACCCAGTACTTC. Its translation: CASSLVFGGQETQYF.

This clone was seen a handful of times. The chain is built from TRBV6-6 and TRBJ2-3; 8 nucleotides match TRBD2. The CDR3 extends over 16 amino acids. After removal of 3 bases from V and 2 bases from J, the junction contained 7 bases not matched to a gene. CDR1 and CDR2 (germline): MNHNY, SVGAGI (reference sequence). CDR3 residues: CASSYASGSYTDTQYF. In DNA, the CDR3 is TGTGCCAGCAGTTATGCGAGCGGGAGCTACACAGATACGCAGTATTTT.

The chain combines TRBV5-1 with TRBJ2-1; no clear D. Germline V gene data show CDR1 as SGHRS and CDR2 as YFSETQ. This CDR3 has 12 amino acids. V was shortened by 0 bases and J by 5 bases, with 3 bases between the two germline ends. The CDR3 reads CASSLVNNEQFF. The CDR3 DNA is TGCGCCAGCAGCTTGGTTAACAATGAGCAGTTCTTC. The full variable domain, in which reference TRBV5-1 and TRBJ2-1 provide the parts outside the CDR3, is KAGVTQTPRYLIKTRGQQVTLSCSPISGHRSVSWYQQTPGQGLQFLFEYFSETQRNKGNFPGRFSGRQFSNSRSEMNVSTLELGDSALYLCASSLVNNEQFFGPGTRLTVL.

The chain joins TRBV7-2 to TRBJ1-2; D is undetermined. From germline, CDR1 is SGHTA and CDR2 FQGNSA. V was clipped by 1 base and J by 4 bases, with 13 bases between them. The CDR3 contains 15 residues. In DNA form, the CDR3 reads TGTGCCAGCAGCTTAGGTGGGGAGGCCTTCTATGGCTACACCTTC. Encoded protein: CASSLGGEAFYGYTF. Full variable domain (missing parts from reference TRBV7-2 and TRBJ1-2): GAGVSQSPSNKVTEKGKDVELRCDPISGHTALYWYRQSLGQGLEFLIYFQGNSAPDKSGLPSDRFSAERTGGSVSTLTIQRTQQEDSAVYLCASSLGGEAFYGYTFGSGTRLTVV.

The chain uses TRBV6-7 and TRBJ2-1; TRBD2 matches at 11 bases. TRBV6-7 is sorted into the ORF group, with uncertain function. The trim removed 5 bases at V and 7 bases at J, leaving 16 bases unmatched. The CDR3 spans 18 residues. CDR3 nucleotides: TGTGCCAGCAGTGTTGGGATTAGCGGGAGGGGGAAGGGGAATGAGCAGTTCTTC. Its translation is CASSVGISGRGKGNEQFF.

This rearrangement joins TRBV5-1 to TRBJ1-2; D ambiguous. CDR3 length: 14 amino acids. With 1 base removed from V and 0 bases from J, the gap between germline ends came to 7 bases. Looked up from germline, CDR1 is SGHRS and CDR2 is YFSETQ. The CDR3 is CASSLWESNYGYTF. The CDR3 bases are TGCGCCAGCAGCTTGTGGGAGTCTAACTATGGCTACACCTTC.

The chain combines TRBV9 with TRBJ1-3; D possibly corresponds to TRBD1 (5 bases). The V end lost 4 bases, the J end lost 8 bases, and 10 bases lay between the germline ends. CDR1 is SGDLS and CDR2 is YYNGEE in the germline V gene. The CDR3 spans 12 residues. The CDR3 reads CASSSRVDTIYF. CDR3 coding DNA: TGTGCCAGCAGCTCCAGGGTGGACACCATATATTTT.

This rearrangement joins TRBV5-4 to TRBJ2-1; 9 nucleotides agree with TRBD2. The CDR3 is 17 residues long. Germline trimming cut 1 base from V and 2 bases from J; bases unmatched to any gene: 7. Germline V gives CDR1 SGHNT, CDR2 YYREEE (reference sequence). CDR3 DNA: TGTGCCAGCAGCTTGCGGGGACTAGCAAGAACCTACAATGAGCAGTTCTTC. This encodes CASSLRGLARTYNEQFF.

The rearrangement joins TRBV2 to TRBJ2-3; TRBD2 might be the D (5 bases). This CDR3 contains 14 residues. Trimming removed 4 bases from V and 2 bases from J, with 10 bases in between. Germline assignment: CDR1 SNHLY and CDR2 FYNNEI. CDR3 bases: TGTGCCAGCAGTGGTCTGCTAGCCACAGATACGCAGTATTTT. Amino acids: CASSGLLATDTQYF. The full variable domain, its missing parts supplied by reference TRBV2 and TRBJ2-3, is EPEVTQTPSHQVTQMGQEVILRCVPISNHLYFYWYRQILGQKVEFLVSFYNNEISEKSEIFDDQFSVERPDGSNFTLKIRSTKLEDSAMYFCASSGLLATDTQYFGPGTRLTVL.

The chain recombines TRBV20-1 with TRBJ2-1; perhaps D is TRBD1 or TRBD2 (5 bases each). Germline CDR1 and CDR2: DFQATT and SNEGSKA (reference sequence). The CDR3 length is 11 residues. V was clipped by 6 bases and J by 9 bases, with 12 bases between them. As DNA, the CDR3 is TGCAGTGCGCCCCTAGGGACTGAGCAGTTCTTC. Protein sequence: CSAPLGTEQFF.

This clone has more than one count but fewer than ten. The chain has TRBV7-9 and TRBJ1-1; no reliable D call. The V and J ends lost 4 bases and 6 bases respectively, with 9 bases between them. CDR1 is SEHNR, CDR2 FQNEAQ, per germline (reference sequence). The CDR3 covers 12 residues. The CDR3 here is CASSSDRPEAFF. The CDR3 bases are TGTGCCAGCAGCTCGGACCGCCCTGAAGCTTTCTTT. Based on the CDR3 plus reference TRBV7-9 and TRBJ1-1, the full variable domain is DTGVSQNPRHKITKRGQNVTFRCDPISEHNRLYWYRQTLGQGPEFLTYFQNEAQLEKSRLLSDRFSAERPKGSFSTLEIQRTEQGDSAMYLCASSSDRPEAFFGQGTRLTVV.

The chain uses TRBV24-1 and TRBJ1-2; D is ambiguous. The CDR3 is 13 amino acids. Germline CDR1 KGHDR, CDR2 SFDVKD. Trimming pared 7 bases from V and 2 bases from J, leaving 10 bases between. The CDR3 coding sequence is TGTGCCACCAGCGCTAGGGAAAACTATGGCTACACCTTC. This gives the protein CATSARENYGYTF.

The chain is built from TRBV7-2 and TRBJ1-4; 8 bases align to TRBD1. CDR1 SGHTA and CDR2 FQGNSA come from the germline V gene. This CDR3 contains 15 residues. The ends lost 5 bases at V and 8 bases at J; junction bases unmatched: 10. The CDR3 here is CASSNPGQAGEKLFF. CDR3 bases: TGTGCCAGCAGCAACCCGGGACAGGCTGGGGAAAAACTGTTTTTT. Complete variable domain (other parts from reference TRBV7-2 and TRBJ1-4): GAGVSQSPSNKVTEKGKDVELRCDPISGHTALYWYRQSLGQGLEFLIYFQGNSAPDKSGLPSDRFSAERTGGSVSTLTIQRTQQEDSAVYLCASSNPGQAGEKLFFGSGTQLSVL.

The CDR3 loop reads CAWSVRGEDYGYTF. The CDR3 DNA is TGTGCCTGGAGTGTACGGGGGGAGGACTATGGCTACACCTTC. The chain couples TRBV30 to TRBJ1-2; possible D gene TRBD1, 5 bases. CDR3 length equals 14 residues. V was clipped by 0 bases and J by 3 bases, with 11 bases between them. Germline assignment: CDR1 GTSNPN and CDR2 SVGIG (reference sequence).

This clone was seen just once. The V and J genes are TRBV3-1 (or the pseudogene TRBV3-2) and TRBJ1-1; D is unclear. Trimming removed 3 bases from V and 0 bases from J, with 8 bases in between. The CDR3 covers 14 residues. CDR1 LGHDT and CDR2 YNNKEL come from the germline V gene (reference sequence). This CDR3 is CASSQPTLNTEAFF. CDR3 sequence (DNA): TGTGCCAGCAGCCAGCCTACATTGAACACTGAAGCTTTCTTT.